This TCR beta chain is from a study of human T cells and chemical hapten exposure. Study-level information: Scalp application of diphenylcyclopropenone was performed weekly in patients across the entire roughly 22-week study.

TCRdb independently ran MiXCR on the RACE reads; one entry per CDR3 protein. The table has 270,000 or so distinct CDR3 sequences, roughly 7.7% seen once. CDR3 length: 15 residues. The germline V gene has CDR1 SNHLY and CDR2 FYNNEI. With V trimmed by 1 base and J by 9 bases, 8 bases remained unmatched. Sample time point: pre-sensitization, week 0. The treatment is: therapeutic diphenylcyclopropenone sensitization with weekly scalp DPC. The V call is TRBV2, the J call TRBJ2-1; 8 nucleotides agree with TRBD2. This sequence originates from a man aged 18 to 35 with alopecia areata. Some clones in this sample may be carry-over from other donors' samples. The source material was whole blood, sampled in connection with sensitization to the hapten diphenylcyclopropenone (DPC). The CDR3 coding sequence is TGTGCCAGCAGTGAAGAACTAGCGGCCGGGGTTGAGCAGTTCTTC. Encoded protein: CASSEELAAGVEQFF.